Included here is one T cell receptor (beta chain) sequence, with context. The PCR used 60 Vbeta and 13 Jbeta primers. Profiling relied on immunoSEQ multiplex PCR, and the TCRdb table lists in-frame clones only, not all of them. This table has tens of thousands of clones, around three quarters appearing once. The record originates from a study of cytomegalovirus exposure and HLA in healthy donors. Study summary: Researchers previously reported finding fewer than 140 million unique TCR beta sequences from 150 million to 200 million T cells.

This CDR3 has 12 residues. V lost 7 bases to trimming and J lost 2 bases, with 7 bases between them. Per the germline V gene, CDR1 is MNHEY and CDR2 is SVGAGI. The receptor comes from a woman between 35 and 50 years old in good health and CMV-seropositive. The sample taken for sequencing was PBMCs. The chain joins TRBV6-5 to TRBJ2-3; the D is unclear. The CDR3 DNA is TGTGCCAGCAACTCCCCCACAGATACGCAGTATTTT. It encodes CASNSPTDTQYF.